The present TCR beta chain was sequenced within a study of Graves' ophthalmopathy and Graves' hyperthyroidism. This CDR3 has 15 residues. CDR1 DFQATT and CDR2 SNEGSKA come from the germline V gene (reference sequence). V trimming: 0 bases; J trimming: 2 bases; junction bases outside the gene matches: 6. RNA transcripts served as template for amplifying TCR beta CDR3 sequences. An opening RT-PCR round employed HTBI primers and preceded a second-round multiplex PCR. TCRdb re-called the multiplex PCR reads with MiXCR, one entry per CDR3 protein. The sample shows roughly 380,000 distinct CDR3 sequences, about 16% of them seen only once. This clonotype was observed many times. Its antigen remains unidentified. General study points: Blood also carried most expanded thyroid clonotypes exceeding 0.001 frequency.

The sequence was obtained from a woman younger than 35 with stable Graves' hyperthyroidism. The genes are TRBV20-1 and TRBJ2-7; 8 bases fit TRBD1. Sequenced sample: peripheral blood. The CDR3 nucleotides read TGCAGTGCTAGAGATGGAACAGGGGGACCCTACGAGCAGTACTTC. Its translation is CSARDGTGGPYEQYF.